The clone carrying this T cell receptor beta chain appeared a few times. The germline CDR1 and CDR2 sequences are SNHLY and FYNNEI. This CDR3 is 14 amino acids long. The V end was cut by 1 base, the J end by 7 bases, with 10 bases between. In the source study's methods: Reference gene primer amplification gave nucleated cell count estimates. Assay used: immunoSEQ multiplex PCR; TCRdb lists only in-frame clones, some missing. The V and J calls and clone size come from that table; D and trimming were worked out from the DNA. Of 200,000 to 250,000 clones in the sample, 83% were seen once. This record belongs to a study of blood T cell repertoires in COVID-19. In the study overall: There were acute and convalescent COVID-19 samples, and they came from the United States, Italy and Spain. PBMCs, B-cell-depleted T cells, or T cells provided the cDNA or gDNA that made up the material.

The source is a woman aged 25 to 45 with COVID-19, enrolled during active disease. Sequenced: peripheral blood. The V gene is TRBV2, the J gene TRBJ2-2; maybe TRBD1 (5 bases). CDR3 sequence reads: CASSEGTRGGELFF. In DNA, the CDR3 is TGTGCCAGCAGTGAAGGAACAAGGGGCGGGGAGCTGTTTTTT. Full variable domain (missing parts from reference TRBV2 and TRBJ2-2): EPEVTQTPSHQVTQMGQEVILRCVPISNHLYFYWYRQILGQKVEFLVSFYNNEISEKSEIFDDQFSVERPDGSNFTLKIRSTKLEDSAMYFCASSEGTRGGELFFGEGSRLTVL.